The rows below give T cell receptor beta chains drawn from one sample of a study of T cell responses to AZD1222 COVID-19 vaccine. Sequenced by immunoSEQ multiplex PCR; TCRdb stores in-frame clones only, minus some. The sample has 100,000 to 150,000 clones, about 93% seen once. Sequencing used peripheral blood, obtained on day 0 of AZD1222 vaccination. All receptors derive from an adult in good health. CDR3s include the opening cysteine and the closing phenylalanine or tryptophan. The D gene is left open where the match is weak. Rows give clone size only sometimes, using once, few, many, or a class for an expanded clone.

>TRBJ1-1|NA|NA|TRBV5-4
TGTGCCAGCAGCTTGCGTCTGGGGGAAGCTTTCTTT
CASSLRLGEAFF
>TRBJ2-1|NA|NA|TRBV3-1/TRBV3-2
TGTGCCAGCAGCCAAGAAATTGCTAACAATGAGCAGTTCTTC
CASSQEIANNEQFF
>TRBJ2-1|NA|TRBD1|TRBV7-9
TGTGCCAGCGACCATCAACAGGGGACTGAGCAGTTCTTC
CASDHQQGTEQFF
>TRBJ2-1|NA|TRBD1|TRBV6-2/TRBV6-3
TGTGCCAGCAGTCACCGGGGACAGACTAATGAGCAGTTCTTC
CASSHRGQTNEQFF
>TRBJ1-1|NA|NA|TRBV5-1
TGCGCCAGCCGCCCCATGGAGAACACTGAAGCTTTCTTT
CASRPMENTEAFF
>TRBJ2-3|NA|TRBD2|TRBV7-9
TGTGCCATTGGTAGCGGGTCACGGGATACGCAGTATTTT
CAIGSGSRDTQYF
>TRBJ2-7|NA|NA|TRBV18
TGTGCCAGCTCACCAGCCCCGGGGAGCAACGAGCAGTACTTC
CASSPAPGSNEQYF
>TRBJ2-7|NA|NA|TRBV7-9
TGTGCCAGCAGCTCCCAGGGCAAGAGGAACTACGAGCAGTACTTC
CASSSQGKRNYEQYF
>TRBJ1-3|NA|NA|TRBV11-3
TGTGCCAGCAGCCCACTGCCCTACTCTGGAAACACCATATATTTT
CASSPLPYSGNTIYF
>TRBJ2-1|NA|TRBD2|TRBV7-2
TGTGCCAGCAGCGCCAGCGGGAGCTCCTACAATGAGCAGTTCTTC
CASSASGSSYNEQFF
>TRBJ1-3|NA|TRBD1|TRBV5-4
TGTGCCAGCAGCTTAGGCAGGGGGCTGACTGGAAACACCATATATTTT
CASSLGRGLTGNTIYF
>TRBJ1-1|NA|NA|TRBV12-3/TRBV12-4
TGTGCCAGCAGCCGTGGGACCGAGCAAGCTTTCTTT
CASSRGTEQAFF
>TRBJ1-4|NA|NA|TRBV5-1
TGCGCCAGCAGCCCATCGTTGCGGTCTCCAACTAATGAAAAACTGTTTTTT
CASSPSLRSPTNEKLFF
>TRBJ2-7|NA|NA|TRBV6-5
TGTGCCAGCAGTTACGACCGAAAGTACGAGCAGTACTTC
CASSYDRKYEQYF
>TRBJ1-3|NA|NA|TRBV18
TGTGCCAGCTCTACGATTGATGGAGTAAACACCATATATTTT
CASSTIDGVNTIYF
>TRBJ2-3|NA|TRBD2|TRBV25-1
TGTGCCAGTCGACTAGCGGGAGGGCCCGGGGGCACAGATACGCAGTATTTT
CASRLAGGPGGTDTQYF
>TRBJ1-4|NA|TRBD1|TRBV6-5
TGTGCCAGCAGTCCCGGGACAGGGAATGAAAAACTGTTTTTT
CASSPGTGNEKLFF
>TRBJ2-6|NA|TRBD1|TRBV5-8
TGTGCCAGCAGCTCAGGACAGGGAATCTCTGGGGCCAACGTCCTGACTTTC
CASSSGQGISGANVLTF
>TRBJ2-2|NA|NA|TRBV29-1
TGCAGCGTTGGGTCCAGAACGAACACCGGGGAGCTGTTTTTT
CSVGSRTNTGELFF
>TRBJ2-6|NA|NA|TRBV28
TGTGCCAGCACATGGGCTTCTGGGGCCAACGTCCTGACTTTC
CASTWASGANVLTF
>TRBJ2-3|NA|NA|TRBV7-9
TGTGCCAGCAGCTTTGAGGCTGATACGCAGTATTTT
CASSFEADTQYF
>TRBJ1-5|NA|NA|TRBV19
TGTGCCAGTAGTACCACGGGGCCCCAGCATTTT
CASSTTGPQHF
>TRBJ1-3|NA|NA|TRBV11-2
TGTGCCAGCAGGTCGGACAGCAACACCATATATTTT
CASRSDSNTIYF
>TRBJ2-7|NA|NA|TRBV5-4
TGTGCCAGCAGCTTGGGCGGACAGAGCTCCTACGAGCAGTACTTC
CASSLGGQSSYEQYF
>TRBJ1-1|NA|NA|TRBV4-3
TGCGCCAGCAGCCAGGGGAGGAGTGAAGCTTTCTTT
CASSQGRSEAFF
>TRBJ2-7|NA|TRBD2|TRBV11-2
TGTGCCAGCAGTCAACTAGCGGAAGGCCGGGGGTACTTC
CASSQLAEGRGYF
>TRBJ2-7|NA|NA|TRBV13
TGTGCCAGCAGCTTAGGCGAATCTTACGAGCAGTACTTC
CASSLGESYEQYF
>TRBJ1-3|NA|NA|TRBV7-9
TGTGCCAGCAGTTATAAGGGAGAAGGGGTTGGCACCATATATTTT
CASSYKGEGVGTIYF
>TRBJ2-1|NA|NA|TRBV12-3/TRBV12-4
TGTGCCAGCAGCTGGGCTGTGGGCTATGAGCAGTTCTTC
CASSWAVGYEQFF
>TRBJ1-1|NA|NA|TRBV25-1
TGTGCCAGCAGTGAAGCGGAAGGGCGCCGTCGAGCTTTCTTT
CASSEAEGRRRAFF
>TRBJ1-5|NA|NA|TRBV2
TGTGCCAGCAGTGAACACACGGGCAATCAGCCCCAGCATTTT
CASSEHTGNQPQHF
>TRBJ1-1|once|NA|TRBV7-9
TGTGCCAGCAGCTTCTTACAGGAGGGCGGGACTGAAGCTTTCTTT
CASSFLQEGGTEAFF
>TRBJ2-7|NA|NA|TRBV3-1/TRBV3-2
TGTGCCAGCAGCCAAGTACGATTTGCGGGAAACGGCGAGCAGTACTTC
CASSQVRFAGNGEQYF
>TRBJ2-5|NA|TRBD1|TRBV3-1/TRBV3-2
TGTGCCAGCAGCGACCGACAGGGGGTCGGGGAGACCCAGTACTTC
CASSDRQGVGETQYF
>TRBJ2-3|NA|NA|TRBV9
TGTGCCAGCAGCGTCTACGAAGACAAAGCGGATACGCAGTATTTT
CASSVYEDKADTQYF
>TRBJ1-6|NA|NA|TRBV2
TGTGCCAGCATCAGCGGGCCGGGTGGGAATTCACCCCTCCACTTT
CASISGPGGNSPLHF
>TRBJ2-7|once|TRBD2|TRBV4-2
TGTGCCAGCAGCCAAGGACTAGCTTACGAGCAGTACTTC
CASSQGLAYEQYF
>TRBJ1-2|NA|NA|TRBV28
TGTGCCAGCAGTCCCCCGCCTAGCTATGGCTACACCTTC
CASSPPPSYGYTF
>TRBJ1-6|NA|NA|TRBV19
TGTGCCAGTACTCCCCCGGGATTTCCTAATTCACCCCTCCACTTT
CASTPPGFPNSPLHF
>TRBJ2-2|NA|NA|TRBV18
TGTGCCAGCTCACCACTAGGACAGCGATCCGGGGAGCTGTTTTTT
CASSPLGQRSGELFF
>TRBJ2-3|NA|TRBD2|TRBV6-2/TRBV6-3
TGTGCCAGCAGCCTGGGACTAGGAGTGGGCACAGATACGCAGTATTTT
CASSLGLGVGTDTQYF
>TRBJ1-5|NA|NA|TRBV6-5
TGTGCCAGCAGTTATTATTTACGGTATAGCAATCAGCCCCAGCATTTT
CASSYYLRYSNQPQHF